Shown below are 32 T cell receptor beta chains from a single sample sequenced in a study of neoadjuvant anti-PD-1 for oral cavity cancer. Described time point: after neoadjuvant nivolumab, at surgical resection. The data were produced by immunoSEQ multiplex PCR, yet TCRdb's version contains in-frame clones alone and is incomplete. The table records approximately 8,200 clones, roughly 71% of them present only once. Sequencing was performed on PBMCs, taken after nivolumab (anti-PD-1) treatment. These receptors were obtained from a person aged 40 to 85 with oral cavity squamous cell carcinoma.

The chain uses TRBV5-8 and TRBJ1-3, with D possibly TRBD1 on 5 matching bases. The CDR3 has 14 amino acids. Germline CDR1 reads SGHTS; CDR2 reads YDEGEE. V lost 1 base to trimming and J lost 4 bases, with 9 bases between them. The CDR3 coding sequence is TGTGCCAGCAGCTTGTATGGGGGAGGAAACACCATATATTTT. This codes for CASSLYGGGNTIYF.

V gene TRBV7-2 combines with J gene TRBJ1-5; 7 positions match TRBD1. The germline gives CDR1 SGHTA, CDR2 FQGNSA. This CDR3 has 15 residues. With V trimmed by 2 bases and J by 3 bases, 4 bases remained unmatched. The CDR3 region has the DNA TGTGCCAGCAGCTTAAACAGGGGAAACAATCAGCCCCAGCATTTT. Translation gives CASSLNRGNNQPQHF.

The CDR3 loop is CASSREGQSYEQYF. The CDR3 DNA sequence: TGCGCCAGCAGCAGGGAGGGACAGTCCTACGAGCAGTACTTC. The V and J genes are TRBV5-1 and TRBJ2-7; D is perhaps TRBD1 or TRBD2 (7 bases each). The CDR3 contains 14 residues. V was pared by 4 bases and J by 1 base, with 12 bases between. CDR1 and CDR2 from the germline V gene are SGHRS and YFSETQ.

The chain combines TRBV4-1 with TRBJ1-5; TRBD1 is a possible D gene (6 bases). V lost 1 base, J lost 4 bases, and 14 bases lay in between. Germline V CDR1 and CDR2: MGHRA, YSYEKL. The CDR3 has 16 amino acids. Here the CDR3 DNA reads TGCGCCAGCAGCCAAGCCCGGGGGGCAACTAATCAGCCCCAGCATTTT. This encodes CASSQARGATNQPQHF.

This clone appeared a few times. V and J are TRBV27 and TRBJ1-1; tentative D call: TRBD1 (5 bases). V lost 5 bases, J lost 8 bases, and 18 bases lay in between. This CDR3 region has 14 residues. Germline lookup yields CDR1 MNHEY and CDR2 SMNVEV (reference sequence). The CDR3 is CASSQQAWGIEAFF. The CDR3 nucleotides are TGTGCCAGCAGTCAACAGGCCTGGGGGATCGAAGCTTTCTTT.

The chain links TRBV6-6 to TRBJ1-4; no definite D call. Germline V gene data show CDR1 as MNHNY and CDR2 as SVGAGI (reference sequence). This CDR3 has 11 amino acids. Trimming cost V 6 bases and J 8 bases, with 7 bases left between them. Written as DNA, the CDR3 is TGTGCCAGCAGCCCGGGGGAAAAACTGTTTTTT. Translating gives CASSPGEKLFF.

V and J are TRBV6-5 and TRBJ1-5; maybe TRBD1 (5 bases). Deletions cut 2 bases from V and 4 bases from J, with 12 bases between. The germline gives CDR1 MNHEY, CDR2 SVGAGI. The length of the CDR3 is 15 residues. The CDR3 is CASSYRGGGNQPQHF. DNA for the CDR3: TGTGCCAGCAGTTACCGGGGCGGGGGTAATCAGCCCCAGCATTTT.

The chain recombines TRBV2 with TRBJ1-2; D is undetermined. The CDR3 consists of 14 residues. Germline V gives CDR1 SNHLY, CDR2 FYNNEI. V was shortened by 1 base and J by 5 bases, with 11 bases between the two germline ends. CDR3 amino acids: CASSEGGEGYGYTF. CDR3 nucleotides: TGTGCCAGCAGTGAAGGCGGAGAAGGATATGGCTACACCTTC.

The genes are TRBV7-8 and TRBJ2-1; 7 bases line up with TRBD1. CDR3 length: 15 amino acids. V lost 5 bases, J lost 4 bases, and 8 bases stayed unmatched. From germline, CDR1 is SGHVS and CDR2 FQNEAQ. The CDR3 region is CASSPRQGRYNEQFF. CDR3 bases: TGTGCCAGCAGCCCCCGACAGGGCAGATACAATGAGCAGTTCTTC.

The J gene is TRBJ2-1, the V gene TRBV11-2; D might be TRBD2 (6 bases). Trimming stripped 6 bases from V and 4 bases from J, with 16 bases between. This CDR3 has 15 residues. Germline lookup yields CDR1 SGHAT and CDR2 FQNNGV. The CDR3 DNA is TGTGCCAGCAGGGGTGGGGGGAAAACTTACAATGAGCAGTTCTTC. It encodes CASRGGGKTYNEQFF.

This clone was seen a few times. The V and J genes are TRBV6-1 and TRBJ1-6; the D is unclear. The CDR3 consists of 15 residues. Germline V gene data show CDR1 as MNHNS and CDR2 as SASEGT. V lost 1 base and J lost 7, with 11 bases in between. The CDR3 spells CASSEGPTPNSPLHF. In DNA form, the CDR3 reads TGTGCCAGCAGTGAAGGGCCGACCCCAAATTCACCCCTCCACTTT.

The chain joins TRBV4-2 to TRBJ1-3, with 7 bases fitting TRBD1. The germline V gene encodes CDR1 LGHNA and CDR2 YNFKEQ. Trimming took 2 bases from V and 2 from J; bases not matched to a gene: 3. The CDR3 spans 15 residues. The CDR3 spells CASSQPDRAGNTIYF. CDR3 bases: TGTGCCAGCAGCCAACCCGACAGGGCTGGAAACACCATATATTTT.

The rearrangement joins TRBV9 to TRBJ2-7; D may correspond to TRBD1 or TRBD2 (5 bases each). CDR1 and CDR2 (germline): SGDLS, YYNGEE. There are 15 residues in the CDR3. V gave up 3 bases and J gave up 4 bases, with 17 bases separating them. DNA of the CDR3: TGTGCCAGCAGCGCCGGATACTCCGGGACGTACGAGCAGTACTTC. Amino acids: CASSAGYSGTYEQYF. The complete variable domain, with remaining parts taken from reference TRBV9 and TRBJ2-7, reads DSGVTQTPKHLITATGQRVTLRCSPRSGDLSVYWYQQSLDQGLQFLIQYYNGEERAKGNILERFSAQQFPDLHSELNLSSLELGDSALYFCASSAGYSGTYEQYFGPGTRLTVT.

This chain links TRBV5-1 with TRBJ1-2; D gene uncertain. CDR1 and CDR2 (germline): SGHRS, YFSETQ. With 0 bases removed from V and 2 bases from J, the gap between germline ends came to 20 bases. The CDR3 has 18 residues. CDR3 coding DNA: TGCGCCAGCAGCTTGGGTTCAGCCCAGAGGAATTCGAACTATGGCTACACCTTC. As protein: CASSLGSAQRNSNYGYTF.

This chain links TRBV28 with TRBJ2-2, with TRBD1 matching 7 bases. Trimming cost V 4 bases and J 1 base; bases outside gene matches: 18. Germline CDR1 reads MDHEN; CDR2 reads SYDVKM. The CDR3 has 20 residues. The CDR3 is CASSSWVGAGRGRNTGELFF. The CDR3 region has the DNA TGTGCCAGCAGTTCCTGGGTTGGCGCCGGTAGGGGGCGGAACACCGGGGAGCTGTTTTTT. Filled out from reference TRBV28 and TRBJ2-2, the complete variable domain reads DVKVTQSSRYLVKRTGEKVFLECVQDMDHENMFWYRQDPGLGLRLIYFSYDVKMKEKGDIPEGYSVSREKKERFSLILESASTNQTSMYLCASSSWVGAGRGRNTGELFFGEGSRLTVL.

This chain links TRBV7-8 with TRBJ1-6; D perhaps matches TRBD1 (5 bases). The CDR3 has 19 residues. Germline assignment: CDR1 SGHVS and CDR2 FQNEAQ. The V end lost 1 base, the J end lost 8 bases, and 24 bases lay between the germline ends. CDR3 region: CASSLGGSDPGYFDSPLHF. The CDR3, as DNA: TGTGCCAGCAGCTTAGGGGGGTCAGACCCGGGATATTTTGATTCACCCCTCCACTTT. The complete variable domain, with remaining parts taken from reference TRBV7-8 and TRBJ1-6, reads GAGVSQSPRYKVAKRGQDVALRCDPISGHVSLFWYQQALGQGPEFLTYFQNEAQLDKSGLPSDRFFAERPEGSVSTLKIQRTQQEDSAVYLCASSLGGSDPGYFDSPLHFGNGTRLTVT.

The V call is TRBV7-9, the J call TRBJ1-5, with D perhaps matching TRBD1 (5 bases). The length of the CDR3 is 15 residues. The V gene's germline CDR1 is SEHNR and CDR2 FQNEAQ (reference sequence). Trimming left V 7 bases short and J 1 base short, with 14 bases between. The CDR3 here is CASTSGRGSNQPQHF. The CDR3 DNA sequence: TGTGCCAGCACATCGGGGAGGGGAAGCAATCAGCCCCAGCATTTT.

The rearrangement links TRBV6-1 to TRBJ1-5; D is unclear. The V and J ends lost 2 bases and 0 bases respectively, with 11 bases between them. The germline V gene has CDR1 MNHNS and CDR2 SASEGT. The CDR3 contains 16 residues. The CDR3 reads CASSELTGYSNQPQHF. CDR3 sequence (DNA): TGTGCCAGCAGTGAATTAACGGGGTATAGCAATCAGCCCCAGCATTTT.

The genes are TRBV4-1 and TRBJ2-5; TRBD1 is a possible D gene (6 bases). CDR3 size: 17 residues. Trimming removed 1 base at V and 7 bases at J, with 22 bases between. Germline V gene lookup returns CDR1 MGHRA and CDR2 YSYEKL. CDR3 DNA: TGCGCCAGCAGCCAAGGATTCTCTACAGGGAGTTTATCGACCCAGTACTTC. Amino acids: CASSQGFSTGSLSTQYF.

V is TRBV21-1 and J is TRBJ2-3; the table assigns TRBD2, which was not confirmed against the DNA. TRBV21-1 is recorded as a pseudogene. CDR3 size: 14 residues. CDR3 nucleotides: TGTGCCAGCATTGAGGCTAGCGTCGAAGATACGCAGTATTTT. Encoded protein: CASIEASVEDTQYF.

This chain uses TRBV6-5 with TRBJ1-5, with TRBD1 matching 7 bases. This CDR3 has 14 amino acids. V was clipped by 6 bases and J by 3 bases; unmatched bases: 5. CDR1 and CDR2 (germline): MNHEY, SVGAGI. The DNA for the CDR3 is TGTGCCAGCAGAAACAGGGGAGACAATCAGCCCCAGCATTTT. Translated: CASRNRGDNQPQHF.

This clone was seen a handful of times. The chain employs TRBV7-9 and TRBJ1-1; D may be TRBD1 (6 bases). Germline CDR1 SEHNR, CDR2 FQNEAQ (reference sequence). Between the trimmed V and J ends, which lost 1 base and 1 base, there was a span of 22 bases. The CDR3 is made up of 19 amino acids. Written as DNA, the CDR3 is TGTGCCAGCAGCTTAGGAGGGGCGGGGGGCCCCTTATCGAACACTGAAGCTTTCTTT. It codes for CASSLGGAGGPLSNTEAFF. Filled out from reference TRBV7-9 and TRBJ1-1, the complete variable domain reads DTGVSQNPRHKITKRGQNVTFRCDPISEHNRLYWYRQTLGQGPEFLTYFQNEAQLEKSRLLSDRFSAERPKGSFSTLEIQRTEQGDSAMYLCASSLGGAGGPLSNTEAFFGQGTRLTVV.

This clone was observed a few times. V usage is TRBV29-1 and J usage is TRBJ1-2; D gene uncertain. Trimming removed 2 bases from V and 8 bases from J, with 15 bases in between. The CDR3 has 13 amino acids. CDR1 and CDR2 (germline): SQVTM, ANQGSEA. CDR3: CSVESPGVKGYTF. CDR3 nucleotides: TGCAGCGTTGAATCACCCGGTGTTAAAGGCTACACCTTC.

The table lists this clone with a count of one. CDR3: CASSVGPSGSTDTQYF. The CDR3 DNA is TGTGCCAGCAGCGTAGGTCCTAGCGGTAGCACAGATACGCAGTATTTT. The gene calls are TRBV9 and TRBJ2-3; 7 nucleotides match TRBD2. Germline V lookup: CDR1 SGDLS, CDR2 YYNGEE. The length of the CDR3 is 16 residues. J was trimmed by 0 bases and V by 0 bases; bases with no gene match: 4. Complete variable domain (other parts from reference TRBV9 and TRBJ2-3): DSGVTQTPKHLITATGQRVTLRCSPRSGDLSVYWYQQSLDQGLQFLIQYYNGEERAKGNILERFSAQQFPDLHSELNLSSLELGDSALYFCASSVGPSGSTDTQYFGPGTRLTVL.

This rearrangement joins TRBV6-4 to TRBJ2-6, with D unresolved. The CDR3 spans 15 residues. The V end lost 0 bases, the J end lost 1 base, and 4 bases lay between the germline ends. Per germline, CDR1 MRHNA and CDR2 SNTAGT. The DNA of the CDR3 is TGTGCCAGCAGTGACTCTTCTTCTGGGGCCAACGTCCTGACTTTC. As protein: CASSDSSSGANVLTF.

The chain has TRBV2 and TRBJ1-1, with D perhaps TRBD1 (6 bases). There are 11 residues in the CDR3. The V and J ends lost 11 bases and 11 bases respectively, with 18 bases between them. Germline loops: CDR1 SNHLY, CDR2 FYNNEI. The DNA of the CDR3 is TGTGCCTCCCTGGTGGCAGGGGAGGCTTTCTTT. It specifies CASLVAGEAFF.

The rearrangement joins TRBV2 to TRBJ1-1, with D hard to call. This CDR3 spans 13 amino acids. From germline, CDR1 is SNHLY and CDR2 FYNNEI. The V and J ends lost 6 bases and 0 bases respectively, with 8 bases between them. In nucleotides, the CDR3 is TGTGCCAGCAGAAGAGAGATGAACACTGAAGCTTTCTTT. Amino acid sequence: CASRREMNTEAFF.

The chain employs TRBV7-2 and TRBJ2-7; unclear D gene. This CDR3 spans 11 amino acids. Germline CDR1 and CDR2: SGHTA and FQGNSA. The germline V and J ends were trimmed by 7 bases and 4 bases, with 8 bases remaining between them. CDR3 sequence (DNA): TGTGCCAGCACCCCAAAATACGAGCAGTACTTC. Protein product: CASTPKYEQYF.

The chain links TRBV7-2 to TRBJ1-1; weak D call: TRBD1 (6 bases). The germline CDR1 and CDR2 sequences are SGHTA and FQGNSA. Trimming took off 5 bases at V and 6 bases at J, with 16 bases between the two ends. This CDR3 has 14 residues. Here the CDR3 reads CASSAPRGNAEAFF. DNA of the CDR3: TGTGCCAGCAGCGCGCCCAGGGGAAACGCTGAAGCTTTCTTT.

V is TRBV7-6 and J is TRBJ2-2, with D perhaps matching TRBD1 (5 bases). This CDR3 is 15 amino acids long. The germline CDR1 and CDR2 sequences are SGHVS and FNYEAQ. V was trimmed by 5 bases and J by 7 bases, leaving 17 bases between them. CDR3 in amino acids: CASSPRTGQGGELFF. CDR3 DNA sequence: TGTGCCAGCAGCCCTCGGACGGGCCAGGGCGGGGAGCTGTTTTTT.

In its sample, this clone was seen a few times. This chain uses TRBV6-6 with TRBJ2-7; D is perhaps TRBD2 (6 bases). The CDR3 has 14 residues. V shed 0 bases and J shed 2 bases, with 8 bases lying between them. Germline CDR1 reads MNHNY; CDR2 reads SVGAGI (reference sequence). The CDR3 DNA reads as TGTGCCAGCAGTTACTCGGAGGGTACCTACGAGCAGTACTTC. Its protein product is CASSYSEGTYEQYF.

In DNA, the CDR3 is TGTGCCAGCAGCTTAGGGGGGGGCGAAGCTTTCTTT. Encoded protein: CASSLGGGEAFF. The V gene is TRBV7-9, the J gene TRBJ1-1; perhaps TRBD1 as D (6 bases). There are 12 residues in the CDR3. Trimming left V 1 base short and J 8 bases short, with 8 bases between. Germline V gene data show CDR1 as SEHNR and CDR2 as FQNEAQ (reference sequence).